The 24 T cell receptor beta chains given below trace back to one sample, sequenced in a study of CD4+ T cells in melanoma. Using immunoSEQ multiplex PCR, the repertoire was profiled, and TCRdb retains in-frame clones only, with some absent. The sample carries about 7,200 clones, approximately 70% recorded once. Sequencing was done on a sample of cells from a culture (not recorded whether cultured in vitro). These receptors came from a human donor with melanoma.

The rearrangement links TRBV28 to TRBJ1-5; no firm D call. This CDR3 region has 13 residues. The germline V and J ends were trimmed by 4 bases and 4 bases, with 8 bases remaining between them. Germline CDR1 and CDR2: MDHEN and SYDVKM. The CDR3 coding sequence is TGTGCCAGCAGTTCCCCGGGAAATCAGCCCCAGCATTTT. This encodes CASSSPGNQPQHF.

This clone turned up a few times. J is TRBJ1-1 and V is TRBV4-1; no clear D. From germline, CDR1 is MGHRA and CDR2 YSYEKL. This CDR3 has 14 residues. The V end lost 0 bases, the J end lost 4 bases, and 9 bases lay between the germline ends. CDR3 coding DNA: TGCGCCAGCAGCCAAGATTCGGGAGGCACTGAAGCTTTCTTT. Its protein is CASSQDSGGTEAFF.

The gene calls are TRBV13 and TRBJ2-7; TRBD1 matches 9 bases. Per germline, CDR1 PRHDT and CDR2 FYEKMQ (reference sequence). CDR3 size: 15 residues. V lost 4 bases, J lost 6 bases, and 10 bases stayed unmatched. DNA of the CDR3: TGTGCCAGCAGCTCGTCAACCGGGACAGGGTCCGAGCAGTACTTC. It codes for CASSSSTGTGSEQYF.

The chain employs TRBV28 and TRBJ1-2; D perhaps matches TRBD1 (6 bases). Germline V gene sequence: CDR1 MDHEN, CDR2 SYDVKM. This CDR3 spans 12 amino acids. Trimming removed 7 bases at V and 5 bases at J, with 11 bases between. This CDR3 is CASKGQGYGYTF. CDR3 sequence (DNA): TGTGCCAGCAAGGGGCAGGGGTATGGCTACACCTTC.

The chain carries TRBV9 and TRBJ2-7; 8 positions match TRBD1. After removal of 4 bases from V and 6 bases from J, the junction contained 6 bases not matched to a gene. Germline V lookup: CDR1 SGDLS, CDR2 YYNGEE. The CDR3 covers 13 residues. The CDR3 is CASSHSDRGEQYF. The CDR3 DNA reads as TGTGCCAGCAGCCATAGCGACAGGGGCGAGCAGTACTTC.

The chain has TRBV5-4 and TRBJ2-5, with TRBD1 identical over 8 bases. The CDR3 spans 14 residues. The V gene end was trimmed by 6 bases and the J gene end by 2 bases; junction bases not matched to a gene: 6. Germline V CDR1 and CDR2: SGHNT, YYREEE (reference sequence). The CDR3 protein is CASNLQGDQETQYF. The CDR3 DNA follows: TGTGCCAGCAACTTACAGGGGGATCAAGAGACCCAGTACTTC.

This rearrangement joins TRBV24-1 to TRBJ1-5; TRBD1 is a possible D gene (6 bases). Trimming stripped 5 bases from V and 7 bases from J, with 11 bases between. CDR1 KGHDR and CDR2 SFDVKD come from the germline V gene. The CDR3 runs to 13 residues. CDR3 amino acids: CATSAQGFQPQHF. CDR3 coding DNA: TGTGCCACCAGTGCTCAGGGGTTCCAGCCCCAGCATTTT.

V usage is TRBV9 and J usage is TRBJ2-3; no firm D call. The V gene's germline CDR1 is SGDLS and CDR2 YYNGEE. CDR3 size: 16 residues. The V and J ends lost 3 bases and 0 bases respectively, with 14 bases between them. Here the CDR3 reads CASSAPSRASTDTQYF. CDR3 nucleotides: TGTGCCAGCAGCGCCCCTTCTAGGGCTAGCACAGATACGCAGTATTTT.

This clone counts as large. The chain links TRBV5-6 to TRBJ1-5; 9 nucleotides agree with TRBD1. With 4 bases clipped from V and 5 bases from J, the junction kept 10 bases outside the gene matches. Germline CDR1 and CDR2: SGHDT and YYEEEE. This CDR3 region has 16 residues. Here the CDR3 reads CASSVHRGPGDQPQHF. The CDR3 DNA sequence: TGTGCCAGCAGCGTCCACAGGGGGCCAGGGGATCAGCCCCAGCATTTT.

The chain employs TRBV5-4 and TRBJ2-6; D may match TRBD1 or TRBD2 (5 bases each). The CDR3 has 15 amino acids. The germline V gene encodes CDR1 SGHNT and CDR2 YYREEE (reference sequence). Trimming removed 4 bases from V and 1 base from J, with 9 bases in between. The CDR3 region is CASSPGSSGANVLTF. The CDR3 DNA reads as TGTGCCAGCAGCCCAGGGAGTTCTGGGGCCAACGTCCTGACTTTC.

By proportion, this clone is medium-sized. This rearrangement joins TRBV11-1 to TRBJ1-1; D may be TRBD1 (6 bases). There are 14 residues in the CDR3. The V end lost 2 bases, the J end lost 3 bases, and 10 bases lay between the germline ends. Germline CDR1 is SGHAT and CDR2 is FQDESV (reference sequence). CDR3 amino acids: CASSLSGAYTEAFF. The CDR3 bases are TGTGCCAGCAGCTTATCGGGGGCGTACACTGAAGCTTTCTTT.

In nucleotides, the CDR3 is TGTGCCAGCAGCTTAATCCCCTCCGGACAGTACGAGCAGTACTTC. As protein: CASSLIPSGQYEQYF. The rearrangement uses TRBV7-3 and TRBJ2-7; weak D call: TRBD1 (6 bases). Trimming left V 1 base short and J 4 bases short, with 14 bases between. The germline gives CDR1 SGHTA, CDR2 FQGTGA. The CDR3 is 15 amino acids.

This clone appeared a single time. The chain carries TRBV28 and TRBJ1-6; a weak D match, TRBD1 (5 bases). The V and J ends lost 5 bases and 0 bases respectively, with 17 bases between them. CDR3 length: 18 residues. Germline V gives CDR1 MDHEN, CDR2 SYDVKM. The CDR3 sequence: CASSHPSWGSSYNSPLHF. The CDR3 region has the DNA TGTGCCAGCAGTCATCCCAGTTGGGGCAGCTCCTATAATTCACCCCTCCACTTT.

The genes are TRBV27 and TRBJ2-3; D remains unclear. CDR1 is MNHEY and CDR2 is SMNVEV in the germline V gene (reference sequence). The CDR3 covers 12 residues. Deletions cut 4 bases from V and 3 bases from J, with 5 bases between. CDR3 amino acids: CASSSTTDTQYF. The CDR3 nucleotides are TGTGCCAGCAGTTCTACGACAGATACGCAGTATTTT.

The V call is TRBV7-9, the J call TRBJ2-1; either TRBD1 or TRBD2 may fit D (5 bases each). V shed 5 bases and J shed 9 bases, with 8 bases lying between them. Germline CDR1 SEHNR, CDR2 FQNEAQ (reference sequence). CDR3 length: 11 residues. CDR3 region: CASSRGVEQFF. In DNA form, the CDR3 reads TGTGCCAGCAGCCGAGGGGTTGAGCAGTTCTTC.

The rearrangement links TRBV3-1 (or the pseudogene TRBV3-2) to TRBJ2-7, with D possibly TRBD1 on 6 matching bases. The V gene's germline CDR1 is LGHDT and CDR2 YNNKEL (reference sequence). There are 15 residues in the CDR3. Trimming took off 1 base at V and 3 bases at J, with 13 bases between the two ends. The CDR3 DNA reads as TGTGCCAGCAGCCAAGGTTTTGGGGGCCGCTACGAGCAGTACTTC. Translating it yields CASSQGFGGRYEQYF.

This clone was seen a few times. The chain joins TRBV19 to TRBJ2-1; TRBD2 aligns across 8 bases. Looked up from germline, CDR1 is LNHDA and CDR2 is SQIVND (reference sequence). The CDR3 is made up of 15 amino acids. Trimming removed 7 bases from V and 2 bases from J; junction bases left unmatched: 7. The CDR3 here is CASTGPGGPYNEQFF. The CDR3 DNA follows: TGTGCCAGTACCGGTCCGGGGGGGCCCTACAATGAGCAGTTCTTC.

V and J are TRBV9 and TRBJ2-5, with TRBD2 matching over 7 bases. The CDR3 runs to 16 residues. Germline values: CDR1 SGDLS, CDR2 YYNGEE. V trimming: 3 bases; J trimming: 1 base; junction bases outside the gene matches: 9. The CDR3 DNA follows: TGTGCCAGCAGCGAAATGGGAGGGCAAAGCCAAGAGACCCAGTACTTC. Translated: CASSEMGGQSQETQYF.

The rearrangement links TRBV4-2 to TRBJ2-2; D might be TRBD1 (5 bases). Trimming stripped 0 bases from V and 5 bases from J, with 10 bases between. CDR3 length equals 15 residues. CDR1 and CDR2 (germline): LGHNA, YNFKEQ. This CDR3 reads CASSQEKGSTGELFF. The DNA for the CDR3 is TGTGCCAGCAGCCAAGAAAAGGGGTCGACCGGGGAGCTGTTTTTT.

The chain carries TRBV5-1 and TRBJ1-2; D possibly corresponds to TRBD1 (6 bases). Germline lookup yields CDR1 SGHRS and CDR2 YFSETQ. This CDR3 is built from 16 residues. Trimming cost V 4 bases and J 0 bases, with 16 bases left between them. The CDR3 loop is CASSEAYRDSNYGYTF. Here the CDR3 DNA reads TGCGCCAGCAGCGAGGCATACAGGGATTCTAACTATGGCTACACCTTC.

V usage is TRBV30 and J usage is TRBJ1-1; D is undetermined. The CDR3 runs to 11 residues. In germline, CDR1 is GTSNPN, CDR2 SVGIG (reference sequence). V shed 8 bases and J shed 4 bases, with 11 bases lying between them. The CDR3 DNA is TGTGCCGCCCAGGTAGTCACTGAAGCTTTCTTT. Its translation: CAAQVVTEAFF. The full variable domain, its missing parts supplied by reference TRBV30 and TRBJ1-1, is SQTIHQWPATLVQPVGSPLSLECTVEGTSNPNLYWYRQAAGRGLQLLFYSVGIGQISSEVPQNLSASRPQDRQFILSSKKLLLSDSGFYLCAAQVVTEAFFGQGTRLTVV.

The chain recombines TRBV7-2 with TRBJ1-2; tentatively, D is TRBD1 (5 bases). The germline CDR1 and CDR2 sequences are SGHTA and FQGNSA. V was cut by 7 bases and J by 6 bases, with 15 bases left in between. The CDR3 runs 13 residues. CDR3 region: CASTLGFRDGYTF. Here the CDR3 DNA reads TGTGCCAGCACTCTAGGTTTCAGGGATGGCTACACCTTC.

J is TRBJ1-1 and V is TRBV7-2; D gene uncertain. CDR1 is SGHTA, CDR2 FQGNSA, per germline. The CDR3 loop spans 14 amino acids. The ends were cut back, 0 bases at V and 6 bases at J, with 11 bases in the middle. CDR3 bases: TGTGCCAGCAGCTTAGCGGGATCAGGTTCTGAAGCTTTCTTT. Its protein product is CASSLAGSGSEAFF. The complete variable domain, with remaining parts taken from reference TRBV7-2 and TRBJ1-1, reads GAGVSQSPSNKVTEKGKDVELRCDPISGHTALYWYRQSLGQGLEFLIYFQGNSAPDKSGLPSDRFSAERTGGSVSTLTIQRTQQEDSAVYLCASSLAGSGSEAFFGQGTRLTVV.

The table lists this clone with a few counts. The chain couples TRBV4-3 to TRBJ1-2; tentative D call: TRBD1 (5 bases). Between the trimmed V and J ends, which lost 0 bases and 5 bases, there was a span of 10 bases. In germline, CDR1 is LGHNA, CDR2 YSLEER. The CDR3 runs to 14 residues. The CDR3 sequence is CASSQDRGGYGYTF. CDR3 DNA sequence: TGCGCCAGCAGCCAAGATCGCGGGGGATATGGCTACACCTTC.